The entry below describes one TCR beta chain. It lacks a known antigen. Per-base quality was not reported, and no clone a single base away is much larger than it. The CDR3, from cysteine to phenylalanine, totals 15 residues. Only the CDR3 portion is preserved as DNA: 45 bases, with reading frame beginning at the first base. The CDR1 and CDR2 encoded by the germline V gene are LGHNT and FRNRAP. The V end gives up 5 bases and the J end 7 bases, leaving 4 bases in the junction not matched to a gene. Whole blood was collected in K2EDTA tubes by collaborating institutions according to the institutions' own protocols. Collaborator samples were shipped for TCRbeta analysis as frozen whole blood, isolated PBMCs, or DNA extracted from either sample type. TCRbeta CDR3 regions were amplified from genomic DNA using the immunoSEQ Assay, a bias-controlled multiplex PCR. On the authors' methods: Nucleated cell counts per sample were estimated from amplification of reference gene primers within the assay. To quantify the absolute abundance of each unique TCRbeta CDR3 rearrangement, sequence reads were collapsed and filtered. Productive Simpson clonality was computed per sample as the square root of Simpson's diversity index over productive rearrangements. This is the immuneACCESS table as TCRdb keeps it, with only in-frame sequences that have V and J called. A part of the clones is gone; compared with another copy, unresolved V genes explain less than half, and the rest is unexplained. The D gene and trimming were derived from the DNA, and the V and J assignments and clone size from that table. The sample table shows a few hundred thousand clones, and approximately 85% are seen once. Around 0.8% of the sample goes to the ten largest clones.

This sample is drawn from a study of blood T cell repertoires in COVID-19 (dated by TCRdb to about 2020). About the investigation overall: Samples covering the acute and convalescent phases of COVID-19 were provided by collaborators in the United States, Italy and Spain. The prospective study material was composed of cDNA or gDNA derived from T cells, B-cell-depleted T cells, or PBMCs. Subjects who had been exposed to COVID-19, were actively infected with it, or had recovered from it provided the deeply sampled blood TCRbeta repertoires that made up the dataset. The repertoires were released in a freely available public database intended as a resource for research on the immune response to SARS-CoV-2. Samples came from the ongoing ImmuneRACE study (first 160 participants) plus 1,254 subjects from 6 global collaborators. Nearly every sample came with metadata listing a de-identified subject ID, COVID-19 status, age in years and sex. Where available, HLA class I and class II types were taken from metadata supplied by the sample provider and were not determined by assay-based typing. General study outcomes and caveats: The quantity of clinical and demographic metadata differed by source and by participant and was supplied without curation.

Input material: peripheral blood. The rearranged segments are TRBV12-5 and TRBJ2-1, with 14 bases matching TRBD2. This clonotype was obtained from a woman aged 30 to 39 with acute or convalescent COVID-19. The nucleotide sequence is given as TGTGCTAGTGGTCCGAGACTAGCGGGAGGGAATGAGCAGTTCTTC. It codes for CASGPRLAGGNEQFF.